This T cell receptor beta chain appears in the sequencing data of a study of T cells after yellow fever vaccination. TCRdb re-called the 5' RACE reads through MiXCR, storing one row per CDR3 protein. The table shows some 500,000 distinct CDR3 sequences, with roughly 14% occurring only once. In this sample, this clonotype turned up a few times. Trimming left V 4 bases short and J 3 bases short, with 11 bases between. This CDR3 is built from 14 residues. Germline CDR1 is SGHRS and CDR2 is YFSETQ. Sample: PBMCs, taken on the day of the yellow fever booster vaccination. The TCR comes from a man aged 25-45 years who received the YFV17D yellow fever vaccine. V usage is TRBV5-1 and J usage is TRBJ2-1; no clear D. For the CDR3, the DNA is TGCGCCAGCAGCCCGAGTCTAGACTACAATGAGCAGTTCTTC. Its translation: CASSPSLDYNEQFF.